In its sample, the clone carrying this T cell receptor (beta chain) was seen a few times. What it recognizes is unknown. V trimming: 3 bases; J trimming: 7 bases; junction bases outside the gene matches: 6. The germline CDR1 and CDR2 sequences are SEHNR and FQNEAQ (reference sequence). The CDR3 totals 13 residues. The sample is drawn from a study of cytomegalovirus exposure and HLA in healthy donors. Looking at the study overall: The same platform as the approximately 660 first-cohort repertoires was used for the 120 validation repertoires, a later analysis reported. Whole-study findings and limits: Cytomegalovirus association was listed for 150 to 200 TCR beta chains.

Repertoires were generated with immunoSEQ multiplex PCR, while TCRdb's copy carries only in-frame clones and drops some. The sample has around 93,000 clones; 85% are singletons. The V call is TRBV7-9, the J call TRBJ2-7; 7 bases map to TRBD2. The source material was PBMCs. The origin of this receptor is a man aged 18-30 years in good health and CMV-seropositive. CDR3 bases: TGTGCCAGCAGCTTCCTAGCGGAGGGGGAGCAGTACGTC. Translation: CASSFLAEGEQYV.